This TCR beta chain was recovered during a study of shared clonotypes between healthy human individuals. Across the study: CD4 naive and CD4 memory each took three plates per donor, while CD8 naive took two and CD8 memory one.

Findings of the study overall: The sharing of approximately 5.1% of naive CD4 clonotypes was seen across a handful of donors. The researchers took only blood, and tissue repertoires probably look different. Non-shared clonotypes displayed generation probabilities falling below those of clonotypes present in all four donors.

This clone appeared once. As yet, its antigen is unknown. This CDR3 has 13 amino acids. The V gene lost 5 bases and the J gene lost 3 bases, with 10 bases spanning the gap. The germline CDR1 and CDR2 sequences are MNHEY and SMNVEV (reference sequence). The data were produced by immunoSEQ multiplex PCR, yet TCRdb's version contains in-frame clones alone and is incomplete. The repertoire holds around 2,000,000 clones, over 85% seen once, with more than 0.95% in the top ten. Positively selected for CCR7, the CD45RO-negative cells used as naive CD8 cells excluded terminally differentiated effector memory CD45RA+ cells.

Sequencing was carried out using naive CD8+ T cells sorted from blood. The sequence came from a man younger than 35 in good health. This sequence joins TRBV27 and TRBJ1-1; D is unresolved. CDR3 amino acids: CASSLYGDTEAFF. The CDR3 nucleotides read TGTGCCAGCAGTCTGTACGGTGACACTGAAGCTTTCTTT.